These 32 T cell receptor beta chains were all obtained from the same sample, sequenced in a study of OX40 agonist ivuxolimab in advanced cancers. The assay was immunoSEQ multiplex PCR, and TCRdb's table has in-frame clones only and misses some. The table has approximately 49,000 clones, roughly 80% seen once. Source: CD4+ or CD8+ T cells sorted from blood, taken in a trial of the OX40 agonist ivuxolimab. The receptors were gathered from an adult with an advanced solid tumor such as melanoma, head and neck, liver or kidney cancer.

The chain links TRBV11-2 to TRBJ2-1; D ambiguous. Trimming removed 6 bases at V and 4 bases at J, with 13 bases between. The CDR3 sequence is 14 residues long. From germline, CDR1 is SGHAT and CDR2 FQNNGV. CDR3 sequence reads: CASRQGHPYNEQFF. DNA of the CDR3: TGTGCCAGCAGGCAAGGGCACCCTTACAATGAGCAGTTCTTC.

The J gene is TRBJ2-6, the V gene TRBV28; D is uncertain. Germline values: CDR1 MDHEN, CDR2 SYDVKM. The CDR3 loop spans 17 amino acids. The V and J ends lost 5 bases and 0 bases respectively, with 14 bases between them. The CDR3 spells CASSTVEILSGANVLTF. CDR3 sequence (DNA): TGTGCCAGCAGTACCGTAGAGATCCTCTCTGGGGCCAACGTCCTGACTTTC.

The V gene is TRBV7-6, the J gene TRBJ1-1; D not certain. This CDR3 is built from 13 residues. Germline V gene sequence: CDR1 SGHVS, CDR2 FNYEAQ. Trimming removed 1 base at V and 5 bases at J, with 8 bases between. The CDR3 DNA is TGTGCCAGCAGCTTAGGGGGTCGTACTGAAGCTTTCTTT. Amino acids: CASSLGGRTEAFF.

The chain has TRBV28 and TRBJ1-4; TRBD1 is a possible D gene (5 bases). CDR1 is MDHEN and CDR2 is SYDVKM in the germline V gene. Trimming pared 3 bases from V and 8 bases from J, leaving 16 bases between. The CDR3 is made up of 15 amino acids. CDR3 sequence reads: CASSFVGGRQEKLFF. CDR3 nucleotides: TGTGCCAGCAGTTTTGTTGGGGGGAGACAGGAAAAACTGTTTTTT.

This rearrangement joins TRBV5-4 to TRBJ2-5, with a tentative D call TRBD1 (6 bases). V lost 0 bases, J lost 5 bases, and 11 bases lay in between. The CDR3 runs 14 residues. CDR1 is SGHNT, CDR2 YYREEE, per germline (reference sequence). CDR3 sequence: CASSLGQGKETQYF. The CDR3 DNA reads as TGTGCCAGCAGCTTGGGGCAGGGGAAGGAGACCCAGTACTTC.

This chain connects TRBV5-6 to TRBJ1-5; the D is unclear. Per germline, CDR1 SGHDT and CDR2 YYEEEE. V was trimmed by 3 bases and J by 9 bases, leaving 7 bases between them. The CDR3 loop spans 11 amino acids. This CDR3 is CASSSYPPQHF. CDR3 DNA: TGTGCCAGCAGCTCCTATCCGCCCCAGCATTTT.

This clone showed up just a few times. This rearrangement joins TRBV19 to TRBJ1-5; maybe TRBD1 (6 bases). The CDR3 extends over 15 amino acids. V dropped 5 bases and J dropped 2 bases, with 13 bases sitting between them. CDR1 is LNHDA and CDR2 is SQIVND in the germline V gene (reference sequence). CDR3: CASSPPQGRNQPQHF. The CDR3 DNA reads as TGTGCCAGTAGTCCCCCGCAGGGGCGCAATCAGCCCCAGCATTTT.

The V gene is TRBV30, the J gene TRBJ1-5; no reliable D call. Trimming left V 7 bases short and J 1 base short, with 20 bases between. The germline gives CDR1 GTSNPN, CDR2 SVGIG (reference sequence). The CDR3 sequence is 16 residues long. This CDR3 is CAYRPGTPLSNQPQHF. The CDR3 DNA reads TGTGCCTATCGACCGGGAACTCCATTAAGCAATCAGCCCCAGCATTTT.

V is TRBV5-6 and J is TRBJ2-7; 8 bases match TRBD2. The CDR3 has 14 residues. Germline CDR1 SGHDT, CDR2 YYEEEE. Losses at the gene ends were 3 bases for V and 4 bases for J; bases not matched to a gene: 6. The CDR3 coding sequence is TGTGCCAGCAGCTCGCTAGCGGGTCCATACGAGCAGTACTTC. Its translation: CASSSLAGPYEQYF.

In DNA form, the CDR3 reads TGTGCCAGCAGTGACCCGGGACTTGCGGATGAGCAGTTCTTC. Translated: CASSDPGLADEQFF. The chain employs TRBV6-5 and TRBJ2-1; a possible D gene is TRBD2 (6 bases). V was pared by 5 bases and J by 8 bases, with 16 bases between. There are 14 residues in the CDR3. Germline CDR1 MNHEY, CDR2 SVGAGI.

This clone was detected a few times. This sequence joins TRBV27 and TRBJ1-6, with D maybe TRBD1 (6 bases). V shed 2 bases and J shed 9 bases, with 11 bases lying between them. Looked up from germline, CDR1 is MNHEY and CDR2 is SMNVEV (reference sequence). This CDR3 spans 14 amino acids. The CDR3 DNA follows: TGTGCCAGCAGTTTAGGGACACGGAGTTCACCCCTCCACTTT. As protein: CASSLGTRSSPLHF.

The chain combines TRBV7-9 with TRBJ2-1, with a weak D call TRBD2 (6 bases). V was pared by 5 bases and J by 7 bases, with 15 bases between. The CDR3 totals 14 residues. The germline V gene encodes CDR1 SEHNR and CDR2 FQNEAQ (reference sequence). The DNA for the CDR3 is TGTGCCAGCAGCCTCCTAGCTCGGGGGAATGAGCAGTTCTTC. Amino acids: CASSLLARGNEQFF.

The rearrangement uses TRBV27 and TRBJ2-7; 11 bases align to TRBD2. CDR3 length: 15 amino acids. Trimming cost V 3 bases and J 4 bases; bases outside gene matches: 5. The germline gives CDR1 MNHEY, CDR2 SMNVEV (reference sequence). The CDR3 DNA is TGTGCCAGCAGTTTGTCTAGCGGGGGGTTATACGAGCAGTACTTC. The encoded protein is CASSLSSGGLYEQYF.

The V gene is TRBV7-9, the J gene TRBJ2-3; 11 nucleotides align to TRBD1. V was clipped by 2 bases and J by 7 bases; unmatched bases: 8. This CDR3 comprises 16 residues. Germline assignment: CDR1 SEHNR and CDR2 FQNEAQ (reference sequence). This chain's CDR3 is CASSLTGQGAANTQYF. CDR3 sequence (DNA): TGTGCCAGCAGCTTAACTGGACAGGGGGCGGCTAATACGCAGTATTTT.

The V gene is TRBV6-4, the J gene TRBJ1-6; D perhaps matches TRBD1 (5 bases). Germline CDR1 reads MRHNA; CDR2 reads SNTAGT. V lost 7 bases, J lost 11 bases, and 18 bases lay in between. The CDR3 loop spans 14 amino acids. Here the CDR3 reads CASTEQQGITPLHF. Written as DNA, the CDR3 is TGTGCCAGCACCGAGCAGCAGGGAATCACACCCCTCCACTTT.

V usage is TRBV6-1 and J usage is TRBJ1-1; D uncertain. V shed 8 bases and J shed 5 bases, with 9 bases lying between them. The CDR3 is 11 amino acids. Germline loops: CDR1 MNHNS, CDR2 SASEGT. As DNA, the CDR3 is TGTGCCAGCTCCCTCGGGACTGAAGCTTTCTTT. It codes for CASSLGTEAFF.

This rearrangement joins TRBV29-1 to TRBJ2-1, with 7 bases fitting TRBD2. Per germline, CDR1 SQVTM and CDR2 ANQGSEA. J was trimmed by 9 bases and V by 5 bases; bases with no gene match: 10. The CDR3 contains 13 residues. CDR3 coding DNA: TGCAGCGTTCTCTTAGGCGGGAGTTTTGAGCAGTTCTTC. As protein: CSVLLGGSFEQFF.

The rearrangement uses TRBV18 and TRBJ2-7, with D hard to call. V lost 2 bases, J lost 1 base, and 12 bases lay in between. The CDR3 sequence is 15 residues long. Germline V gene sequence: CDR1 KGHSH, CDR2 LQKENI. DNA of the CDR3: TGTGCCAGCTCACCAGGGTCCCCAGCTTCCTACGAGCAGTACTTC. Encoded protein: CASSPGSPASYEQYF.

The CDR3 DNA is TGTGCCAGCAGCGTAGAGGGAGGGGGTATCACTGAAGCTTTCTTT. Protein product: CASSVEGGGITEAFF. The chain employs TRBV9 and TRBJ1-1; D perhaps matches TRBD1 (6 bases). Germline lookup yields CDR1 SGDLS and CDR2 YYNGEE. This CDR3 comprises 15 residues. Trimming removed 0 bases from V and 4 bases from J, with 13 bases in between.

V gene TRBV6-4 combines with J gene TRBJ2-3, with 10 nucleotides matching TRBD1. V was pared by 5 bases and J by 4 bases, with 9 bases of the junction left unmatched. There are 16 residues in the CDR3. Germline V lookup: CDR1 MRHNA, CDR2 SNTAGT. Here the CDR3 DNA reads TGTGCCAGCAGTCCCGGGACAGGGGAGGGCTCAGATACGCAGTATTTT. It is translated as CASSPGTGEGSDTQYF.

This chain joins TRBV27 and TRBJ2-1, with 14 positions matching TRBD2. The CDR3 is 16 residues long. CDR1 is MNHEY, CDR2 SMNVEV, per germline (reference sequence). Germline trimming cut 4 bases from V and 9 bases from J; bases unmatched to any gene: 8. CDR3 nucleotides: TGTGCCAGCAGTTCCCCTCGGACTAGCGGGAGGCTTGAGCAGTTCTTC. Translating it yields CASSSPRTSGRLEQFF.

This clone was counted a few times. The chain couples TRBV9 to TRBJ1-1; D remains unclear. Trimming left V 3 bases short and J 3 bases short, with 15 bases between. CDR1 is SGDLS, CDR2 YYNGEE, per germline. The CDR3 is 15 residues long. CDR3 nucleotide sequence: TGTGCCAGCAGCGATCAGGAGGGTGGGTACACTGAAGCTTTCTTT. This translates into CASSDQEGGYTEAFF.

The CDR3 sequence: CASSPLFSAYNEQFF. CDR3 nucleotide sequence: TGTGCCAGCAGCCCTTTGTTCTCCGCCTACAATGAGCAGTTCTTC. The chain has TRBV7-9 and TRBJ2-1; D not resolved. The CDR3 runs 15 residues. With 5 bases removed from V and 2 bases from J, the gap between germline ends came to 13 bases. CDR1 and CDR2 from the germline V gene are SEHNR and FQNEAQ (reference sequence).

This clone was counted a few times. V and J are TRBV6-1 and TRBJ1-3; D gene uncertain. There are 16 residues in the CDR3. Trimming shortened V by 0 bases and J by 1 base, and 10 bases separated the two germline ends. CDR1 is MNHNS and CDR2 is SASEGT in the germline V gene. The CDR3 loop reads CASSEAVIRSGNTIYF. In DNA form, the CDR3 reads TGTGCCAGCAGTGAAGCGGTCATCCGATCTGGAAACACCATATATTTT.

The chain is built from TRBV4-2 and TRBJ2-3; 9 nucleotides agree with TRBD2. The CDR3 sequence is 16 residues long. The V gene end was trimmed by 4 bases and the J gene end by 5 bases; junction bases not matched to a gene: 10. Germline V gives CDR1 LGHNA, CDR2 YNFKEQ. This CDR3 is CASSLRPAGGRDTQYF. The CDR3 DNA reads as TGTGCCAGCAGCCTAAGGCCAGCGGGGGGCCGAGATACGCAGTATTTT.

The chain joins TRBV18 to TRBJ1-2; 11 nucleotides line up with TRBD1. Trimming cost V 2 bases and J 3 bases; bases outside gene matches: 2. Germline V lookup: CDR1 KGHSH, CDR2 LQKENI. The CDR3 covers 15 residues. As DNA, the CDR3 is TGTGCCAGCTCACCAACGGGACAGGGGGACTATGGCTACACCTTC. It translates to CASSPTGQGDYGYTF.

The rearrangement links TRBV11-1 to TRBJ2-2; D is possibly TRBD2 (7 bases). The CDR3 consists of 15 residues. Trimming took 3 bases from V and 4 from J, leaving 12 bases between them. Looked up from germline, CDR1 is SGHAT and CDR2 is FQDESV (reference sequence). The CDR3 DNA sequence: TGTGCCAGCAGCTTTCACAGGGAGGGCACCGGGGAGCTGTTTTTT. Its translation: CASSFHREGTGELFF.

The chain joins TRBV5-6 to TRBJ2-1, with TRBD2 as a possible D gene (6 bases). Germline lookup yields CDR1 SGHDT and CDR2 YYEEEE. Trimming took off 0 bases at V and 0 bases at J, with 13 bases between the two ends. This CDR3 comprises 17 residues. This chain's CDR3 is CASSLEASASSYNEQFF. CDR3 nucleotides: TGTGCCAGCAGCTTGGAGGCTAGCGCAAGCTCCTACAATGAGCAGTTCTTC.

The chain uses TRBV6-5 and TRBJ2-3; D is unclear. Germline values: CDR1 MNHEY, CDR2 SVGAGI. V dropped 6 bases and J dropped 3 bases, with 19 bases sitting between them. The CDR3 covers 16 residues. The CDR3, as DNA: TGTGCCAGCAGGTACGGCAGGCGAATGGGGACAGATACGCAGTATTTT. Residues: CASRYGRRMGTDTQYF.

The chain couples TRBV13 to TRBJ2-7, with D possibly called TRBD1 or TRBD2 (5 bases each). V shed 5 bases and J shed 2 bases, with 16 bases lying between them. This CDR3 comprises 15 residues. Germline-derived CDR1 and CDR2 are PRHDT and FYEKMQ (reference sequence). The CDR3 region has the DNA TGTGCCAGCAGCCCTGGGGGAGAGACCACCTACGAGCAGTACTTC. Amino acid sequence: CASSPGGETTYEQYF.

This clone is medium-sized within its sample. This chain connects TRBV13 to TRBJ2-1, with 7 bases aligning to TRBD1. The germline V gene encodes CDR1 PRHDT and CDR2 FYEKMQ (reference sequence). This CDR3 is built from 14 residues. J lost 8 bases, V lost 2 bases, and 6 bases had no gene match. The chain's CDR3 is CASSLRTGWDEQFF. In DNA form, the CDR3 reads TGTGCCAGCAGCTTACGGACAGGTTGGGATGAGCAGTTCTTC. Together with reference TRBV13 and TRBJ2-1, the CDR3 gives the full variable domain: AAGVIQSPRHLIKEKRETATLKCYPIPRHDTVYWYQQGPGQDPQFLISFYEKMQSDKGSIPDRFSAQQFSDYHSELNMSSLELGDSALYFCASSLRTGWDEQFFGPGTRLTVL.

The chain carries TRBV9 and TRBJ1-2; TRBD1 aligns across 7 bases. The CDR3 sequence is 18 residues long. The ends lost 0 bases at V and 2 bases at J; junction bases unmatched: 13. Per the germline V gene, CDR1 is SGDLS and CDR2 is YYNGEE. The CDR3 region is CASSVGGIGQDLNYGYTF. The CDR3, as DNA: TGTGCCAGCAGCGTAGGGGGAATTGGACAGGACCTAAACTATGGCTACACCTTC.